Listed below are T cell receptor beta chains from one sample, sequenced in a study of T cell responses to AZD1222 COVID-19 vaccine. Libraries were prepared by immunoSEQ multiplex PCR; TCRdb keeps only in-frame clonotypes and omits some of them. The table lists 110,000 to 150,000 clones, 85% to 95% of them singletons. Sequenced here: peripheral blood, sampled after recovery from COVID-19. Every receptor here comes from an adult who had recovered from COVID-19. Both conserved end residues are part of each CDR3. The D gene is left open where the match is weak. For some rows the clone size is stated as once, few or many, or as a class when expanded; others skip it.

NA	TRBJ1-2	TRBV6-5	TRBD1	CASSQQGEGYTF	TGTGCCAGCAGTCAACAGGGGGAAGGCTACACCTTC
NA	TRBJ1-1	TRBV28	NA	CASSFSGALWNTEAFF	TGTGCCAGCAGTTTTTCAGGGGCCTTGTGGAACACTGAAGCTTTCTTT
NA	TRBJ2-1	TRBV20-1	NA	CSASSTLLASYNEQFF	TGCAGTGCTAGTAGCACCCTGCTAGCTTCCTACAATGAGCAGTTCTTC
NA	TRBJ1-2	TRBV6-5	TRBD1	CASSYSAQGVGYGYTF	TGTGCCAGCAGTTACTCGGCACAGGGGGTAGGCTATGGCTACACCTTC
once	TRBJ2-7	TRBV6-5	NA	CASKAGVEQYF	TGTGCCAGCAAAGCAGGAGTCGAGCAGTACTTC
NA	TRBJ1-2	TRBV5-1	TRBD1	CASSLQTGAANYGYTF	TGCGCCAGCAGCTTACAGACAGGGGCAGCTAACTATGGCTACACCTTC
NA	TRBJ1-2	TRBV6-5	NA	CASSYGGDYGYTF	TGTGCCAGCAGTTACGGGGGTGACTATGGCTACACCTTC
NA	TRBJ2-1	TRBV4-1	TRBD1	CASSHRTGAPSSYNEQFF	TGCGCCAGCAGCCACCGTACAGGGGCCCCATCCTCCTACAATGAGCAGTTCTTC
NA	TRBJ2-6	TRBV29-1	NA	CSIRQAGANVLTF	TGCAGCATAAGACAGGCTGGGGCCAACGTCCTGACTTTC
NA	TRBJ2-5	TRBV11-2	TRBD2	CASSLGLAPQTQYF	TGTGCCAGCAGCTTAGGACTAGCGCCACAGACCCAGTACTTC
NA	TRBJ2-7	TRBV27	TRBD1	CASSRRGTGEREQYF	TGTGCCAGCAGCCGGCGGGGGACAGGGGAGCGGGAGCAGTACTTC
NA	TRBJ1-5	TRBV11-2	TRBD1	CASSPGTGGKNQPQHF	TGTGCCAGCAGCCCCGGGACAGGGGGAAAAAATCAGCCCCAGCATTTT
NA	TRBJ1-5	TRBV6-5	NA	CASSYVTGNQPQHF	TGTGCCAGCAGTTATGTCACAGGCAATCAGCCCCAGCATTTT
NA	TRBJ2-2	TRBV28	TRBD2	CASSMTSVNTGELFF	TGTGCCAGCAGTATGACTAGCGTGAACACCGGGGAGCTGTTTTTT
NA	TRBJ1-5	TRBV3-1/TRBV3-2	NA	CASSQDYGGQPQHF	TGTGCCAGCAGCCAAGATTATGGAGGTCAGCCCCAGCATTTT
NA	TRBJ2-7	TRBV5-5	NA	CASSSLLMGGSYEQYF	TGTGCCAGCAGCTCCCTTCTCATGGGGGGAAGCTACGAGCAGTACTTC
NA	TRBJ1-5	TRBV19	NA	CASSISRESNQPQHF	TGTGCCAGTAGTATTTCCAGGGAAAGCAATCAGCCCCAGCATTTT
NA	TRBJ2-5	TRBV6-5	TRBD2	CASSFRGGQVTQYF	TGTGCCAGCAGTTTTCGGGGGGGGCAGGTGACCCAGTACTTC
NA	TRBJ1-4	TRBV19	NA	CASSIDWEEDEKLFF	TGTGCCAGTAGTATAGATTGGGAGGAGGATGAAAAACTGTTTTTT
NA	TRBJ2-3	TRBV27	NA	CASGRGTDSDTQYF	TGTGCCAGCGGAAGAGGGACCGACTCAGATACGCAGTATTTT
NA	TRBJ2-7	TRBV12-3/TRBV12-4	NA	CASSLRRPHEQYF	TGTGCCAGCAGTTTGAGGCGCCCCCACGAGCAGTACTTC
NA	TRBJ2-1	TRBV28	TRBD2	CASSLGQWLAGGPNEQFF	TGTGCCAGCAGTTTGGGACAGTGGTTAGCGGGAGGGCCCAATGAGCAGTTCTTC
NA	TRBJ2-3	TRBV12-3/TRBV12-4	NA	CASSFLGADTQYF	TGTGCCAGCAGTTTTTTGGGAGCAGATACGCAGTATTTT
NA	TRBJ2-2	TRBV3-1/TRBV3-2	TRBD1	CASSQTGADTGELFF	TGTGCCAGCAGCCAAACAGGGGCCGACACCGGGGAGCTGTTTTTT
NA	TRBJ1-4	TRBV13	NA	CASSGKGLGEEKLFF	TGTGCCAGCAGCGGAAAAGGCCTGGGGGAAGAAAAACTGTTTTTT
NA	TRBJ2-5	TRBV2	TRBD2	CASRRLAGGQETQYF	TGTGCCAGTCGTCGACTAGCGGGAGGGCAAGAGACCCAGTACTTC
once	TRBJ2-1	TRBV7-5	NA	CARSLARGGRLSYNEQFF	TGTGCCAGAAGCTTAGCGCGGGGGGGACGGCTTTCCTACAATGAGCAGTTCTTC
NA	TRBJ2-7	TRBV10-3	TRBD2	CAISVASGTYEQYF	TGTGCCATCAGTGTGGCTAGCGGGACATACGAGCAGTACTTC
NA	TRBJ2-5	TRBV9	NA	CASSVGIAEETQYF	TGTGCCAGCAGCGTAGGTATAGCGGAAGAGACCCAGTACTTC
NA	TRBJ2-1	TRBV4-1	TRBD2	CASSQESSGYNEQFF	TGCGCCAGCAGCCAAGAGTCTAGCGGATACAATGAGCAGTTCTTC
NA	TRBJ2-7	TRBV7-9	NA	CASSPRETDYEQYF	TGTGCCAGCAGCCCTCGGGAGACCGACTACGAGCAGTACTTC
NA	TRBJ1-1	TRBV3-1/TRBV3-2	NA	CASSQWREGDTEAFF	TGTGCCAGCAGCCAATGGAGGGAGGGGGACACTGAAGCTTTCTTT
once	TRBJ2-7	TRBV7-8	NA	CASSYGAGSYEQYF	TGTGCCAGCAGCTATGGGGCAGGGTCCTACGAGCAGTACTTC
NA	TRBJ2-3	TRBV19	NA	CASSSNGGAEDTQYF	TGTGCCAGTAGTAGCAATGGGGGAGCCGAAGATACGCAGTATTTT
once	TRBJ1-1	TRBV21-1	NA	CASSKGTGQENTEAFF	TGTGCCAGCAGCAAGGGAACGGGACAGGAGAACACTGAAGCTTTCTTT
NA	TRBJ2-7	TRBV13	NA	CASSLSRVLYEQYF	TGTGCCAGCAGCTTATCACGGGTCCTCTACGAGCAGTACTTC
NA	TRBJ2-2	TRBV28	NA	CASSRTQPTGELFF	TGTGCCAGCAGCAGAACACAGCCCACCGGGGAGCTGTTTTTT
NA	TRBJ2-7	TRBV7-9	NA	CASSLVGQGSSYEQYF	TGTGCCAGCAGCTTAGTGGGGCAGGGGAGCTCCTACGAGCAGTACTTC